The 18 T cell receptor beta chains below come from one sample, sequenced in a study of T cell responses to AZD1222 COVID-19 vaccine (dated by TCRdb to the early 2020s). Receptors were amplified or captured by the immunoSEQ multiplex PCR assay. TCRdb limited this immuneACCESS table to in-frame rearrangements with V and J called. A share of clones is missing; checked studies link under half to unresolved V genes, and the rest is unexplained. This sample holds 92,000 or so clones; 80% to 90% were observed only once. About 1.5% of the sample is taken by the ten largest. The time point label corresponds to: baseline before first vaccination. Sequences were derived from peripheral blood, sampled on day 0 of AZD1222 vaccination. The receptor set was obtained from an adult in good health.

The rearrangement uses TRBV3-1 (or the pseudogene TRBV3-2) and TRBJ2-5; TRBD2 matches at 13 bases. The CDR3 covers 15 residues. In germline, CDR1 is LGHDT, CDR2 YNNKEL (reference sequence). V dropped 4 bases and J dropped 2; count of bases not matched to a gene: 1. CDR3 sequence reads: CASSLGLAGQETQYF. The CDR3 DNA reads TGTGCCAGCAGCCTGGGACTAGCGGGGCAAGAGACCCAGTACTTC.

J is TRBJ2-1 and V is TRBV27, with TRBD2 matching over 8 bases. Germline lookup yields CDR1 MNHEY and CDR2 SMNVEV (reference sequence). The CDR3 consists of 13 residues. With V trimmed by 3 bases and J by 7 bases, 2 bases remained unmatched. CDR3 residues: CASSFIAGNEQFF. CDR3 bases: TGTGCCAGCAGTTTTATAGCGGGGAATGAGCAGTTCTTC.

The chain joins TRBV7-2 to TRBJ1-1; no clear D. The CDR3 has 16 amino acids. CDR1 and CDR2 from the germline V gene are SGHTA and FQGNSA. V gave up 3 bases and J gave up 1 base, with 15 bases separating them. CDR3 residues: CASSFISMSENTEAFF. In nucleotides, the CDR3 is TGTGCCAGCAGCTTTATCTCTATGAGCGAGAACACTGAAGCTTTCTTT. The full variable domain, rest sourced from reference TRBV7-2 and TRBJ1-1, is GAGVSQSPSNKVTEKGKDVELRCDPISGHTALYWYRQSLGQGLEFLIYFQGNSAPDKSGLPSDRFSAERTGGSVSTLTIQRTQQEDSAVYLCASSFISMSENTEAFFGQGTRLTVV.

The CDR3 DNA sequence: TGTGCCAGCAGTGACACGGACAGGGCCTACGAGCAGTACTTC. Protein product: CASSDTDRAYEQYF. This chain links TRBV7-9 with TRBJ2-7, with 8 bases that match TRBD1. Germline V gives CDR1 SEHNR, CDR2 FQNEAQ (reference sequence). This CDR3 comprises 14 residues. J gave up 2 bases and V 6 bases, and 6 bases lay outside the gene matches.

The J gene is TRBJ1-4, the V gene TRBV3-1 (or the pseudogene TRBV3-2); 8 nucleotides match TRBD1. Unmatched junction bases numbered 8, after V lost 1 base and J lost 4 bases. CDR1 is LGHDT, CDR2 YNNKEL, per germline (reference sequence). The CDR3 is made up of 17 amino acids. The CDR3 DNA reads as TGTGCCAGCAGCCAAGTTTCGGGGACAGGATTTAATGAAAAACTGTTTTTT. It specifies CASSQVSGTGFNEKLFF.

The gene calls are TRBV5-1 and TRBJ1-2; D ambiguous. Trimming took 0 bases from V and 11 from J, leaving 14 bases between them. The length of the CDR3 is 13 residues. Germline-derived CDR1 and CDR2 are SGHRS and YFSETQ. The CDR3 protein is CASSLAAREPYTF. CDR3 nucleotide sequence: TGCGCCAGCAGCTTGGCGGCGCGAGAACCGTACACCTTC.

Written as DNA, the CDR3 is TGTGCCAGCAGCCAAGAGTTCGGGGGCACTGAAGCTTTCTTT. Its protein product is CASSQEFGGTEAFF. The genes are TRBV7-8 and TRBJ1-1, with a possible D match to TRBD1 (5 bases). The CDR3 extends over 14 amino acids. V gave up 5 bases and J gave up 4 bases, with 14 bases separating them. Germline loops: CDR1 SGHVS, CDR2 FQNEAQ.

V gene TRBV2 combines with J gene TRBJ1-5; D gene ambiguous. Germline CDR1 is SNHLY and CDR2 is FYNNEI. The CDR3 extends over 14 amino acids. Trimming cost V 6 bases and J 5 bases, with 14 bases left between them. The chain's CDR3 is CASSNPVGDQPQHF. Written as DNA, the CDR3 is TGTGCCAGCAGCAACCCAGTGGGCGATCAGCCCCAGCATTTT.

The rearrangement uses TRBV5-6 and TRBJ1-2, with a possible D match to TRBD1 (5 bases). This CDR3 is 17 amino acids long. The V and J ends lost 3 bases and 3 bases respectively, with 21 bases between them. In germline, CDR1 is SGHDT, CDR2 YYEEEE. The CDR3 sequence is CASSSLKAGLRDYGYTF. The CDR3 nucleotides are TGTGCCAGCAGCTCACTCAAAGCAGGGCTTCGAGACTATGGCTACACCTTC.

The V gene is TRBV4-3, the J gene TRBJ2-3; no firm D call. The CDR3 is 14 amino acids. The V gene's germline CDR1 is LGHNA and CDR2 YSLEER. Trimming shortened V by 1 base and J by 4 bases, and 9 bases separated the two germline ends. The CDR3 DNA reads TGCGCCAGCAGCCAAGGTGGGGTGGCAGATACGCAGTATTTT. Protein: CASSQGGVADTQYF.

This chain joins TRBV13 and TRBJ2-7; D ambiguous. The V end lost 5 bases, the J end lost 3 bases, and 8 bases lay between the germline ends. The V gene's germline CDR1 is PRHDT and CDR2 FYEKMQ (reference sequence). The CDR3 has 12 residues. The CDR3 region is CASSAESYEQYF. The CDR3 DNA follows: TGTGCCAGCAGCGCCGAAAGCTACGAGCAGTACTTC.

V usage is TRBV6-5 and J usage is TRBJ1-2, with TRBD1 as a possible D gene (6 bases). Germline V gives CDR1 MNHEY, CDR2 SVGAGI. The germline V and J ends were trimmed by 4 bases and 3 bases, with 15 bases remaining between them. The CDR3 is 15 residues long. In DNA form, the CDR3 reads TGTGCCAGCAGTTTTATAGGGGGGGAAGACTATGGCTACACCTTC. Its protein is CASSFIGGEDYGYTF.

V and J are TRBV9 and TRBJ1-3; D possibly corresponds to TRBD1 (5 bases). The germline V gene encodes CDR1 SGDLS and CDR2 YYNGEE. This CDR3 has 16 residues. V was trimmed by 3 bases and J by 0 bases, leaving 13 bases between them. CDR3 DNA: TGTGCCAGCAGCGGAGGGGAGGGAGACTCTGGAAACACCATATATTTT. Its protein is CASSGGEGDSGNTIYF.

This clone has a single count. This sequence joins TRBV3-1 (or the pseudogene TRBV3-2) and TRBJ1-2; 9 bases line up with TRBD1. The CDR3 has 14 residues. Germline V gene lookup returns CDR1 LGHDT and CDR2 YNNKEL (reference sequence). V trimming: 4 bases; J trimming: 7 bases; junction bases outside the gene matches: 7. This CDR3 reads CASSPRDREGGYTF. CDR3 DNA sequence: TGTGCCAGCAGCCCCCGGGACAGGGAGGGTGGCTACACCTTC.

This chain joins TRBV4-2 and TRBJ2-2, with D possibly matching TRBD1 (5 bases). The CDR3 is 16 amino acids. CDR1 and CDR2 from the germline V gene are LGHNA and YNFKEQ. Between the trimmed V and J ends, which lost 1 base and 5 bases, there was a span of 14 bases. The CDR3 coding sequence is TGTGCCAGCAGCCAAGTTCTCCAGGGTACGACCGGGGAGCTGTTTTTT. This gives the protein CASSQVLQGTTGELFF.

The chain has TRBV6-5 and TRBJ1-2; no clear D gene. CDR1 is MNHEY, CDR2 SVGAGI, per germline. The CDR3 runs 11 residues. V dropped 5 bases and J dropped 4 bases, with 5 bases sitting between them. CDR3 nucleotide sequence: TGTGCCAGCAGTCCAGGCTATGGCTACACCTTC. It translates to CASSPGYGYTF.

V and J are TRBV14 and TRBJ1-1, with a tentative D call TRBD1 (6 bases). Trimming removed 4 bases from V and 4 bases from J, with 10 bases in between. Germline V gene sequence: CDR1 SGHDN, CDR2 FVKESK. The CDR3 has 13 residues. The CDR3 nucleotides read TGTGCCAGCAGCCCCTCCAGGGGCACTGAAGCTTTCTTT. It encodes CASSPSRGTEAFF.

V gene TRBV6-5 combines with J gene TRBJ1-2, with D perhaps TRBD1 (5 bases). This CDR3 contains 14 residues. Germline V gene sequence: CDR1 MNHEY, CDR2 SVGAGI. V gave up 4 bases and J gave up 8 bases, with 17 bases separating them. DNA for the CDR3: TGTGCCAGCAGTTTCGACAGTGCGCGTTGGGGCTACACCTTC. This translates into CASSFDSARWGYTF.